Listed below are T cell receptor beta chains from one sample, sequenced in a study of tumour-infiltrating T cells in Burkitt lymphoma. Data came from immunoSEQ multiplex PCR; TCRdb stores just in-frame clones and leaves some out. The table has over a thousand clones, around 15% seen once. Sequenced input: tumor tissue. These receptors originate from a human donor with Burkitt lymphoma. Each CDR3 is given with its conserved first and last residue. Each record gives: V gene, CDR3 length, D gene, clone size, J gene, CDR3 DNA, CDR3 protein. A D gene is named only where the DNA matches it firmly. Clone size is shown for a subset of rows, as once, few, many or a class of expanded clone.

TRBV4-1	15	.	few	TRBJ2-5	TGCGCCAGCAGCCAGGGGCCCATCTTGGGGGAGACCCAGTACTTC	CASSQGPILGETQYF
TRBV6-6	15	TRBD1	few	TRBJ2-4	TGTGCCAGCAGCCCTGCCGGGACAGGGGAAAACATTCAGTACTTC	CASSPAGTGENIQYF
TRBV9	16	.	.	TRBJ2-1	TGTGCCAGCAGCGTAGGGTTATTAGCCGGGTACAATGAGCAGTTCTTC	CASSVGLLAGYNEQFF
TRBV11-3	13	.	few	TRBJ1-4	TGTGCCAGCAGCTTAGATTACGGTGAAAAACTGTTTTTT	CASSLDYGEKLFF
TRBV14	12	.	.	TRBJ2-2	TGTGCCAGCAGCCAAGCTAACGGGGAGCTGTTTTTT	CASSQANGELFF
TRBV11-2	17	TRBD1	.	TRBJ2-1	TGTGCCAGCAGCCACCGGACAGGGATGAGGACCTACAATGAGCAGTTCTTC	CASSHRTGMRTYNEQFF
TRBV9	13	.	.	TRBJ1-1	TGTGCCAGCAGCCCGCAGGAGAACACTGAAGCTTTCTTT	CASSPQENTEAFF
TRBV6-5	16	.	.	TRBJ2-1	TGTGCCAGCAGTTACTTAGGGGACGGTGTTAACAATGAGCAGTTCTTC	CASSYLGDGVNNEQFF
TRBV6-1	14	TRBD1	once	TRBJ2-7	TGTGCCAGCAGGACAGGGGGGACGCACTACGAGCAGTACTTC	CASRTGGTHYEQYF
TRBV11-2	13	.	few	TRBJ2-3	TGTGCCAGCAGCCCCTTTTTTGATCATACGCAGTATTTT	CASSPFFDHTQYF
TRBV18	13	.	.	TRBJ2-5	TGTGCCAGCTCAAAGGAGTTTCAAGAGACCCAGTACTTC	CASSKEFQETQYF
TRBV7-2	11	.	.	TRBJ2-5	TGTGCCAGCAGCTTAACAGAGACCCAGTACTTC	CASSLTETQYF
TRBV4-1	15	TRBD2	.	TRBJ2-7	TGCGCCAGCAGCCAATTAACTAGCGCCCGCTACGAGCAGTACTTC	CASSQLTSARYEQYF
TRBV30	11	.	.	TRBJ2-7	TGTGCCTGGAGTTTGGGGAAAGCACAGTACTTC	CAWSLGKAQYF
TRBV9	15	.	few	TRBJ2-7	TGTGCCAGCAGCGTAGAGGGAGGCCGAGCCCACGAGCAGTACTTC	CASSVEGGRAHEQYF
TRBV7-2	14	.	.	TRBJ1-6	TGTGCCAGCAGCCCCGCGGGCCTAGGATCACCCCTCCACTTT	CASSPAGLGSPLHF
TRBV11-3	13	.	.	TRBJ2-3	TGTGCCAGCACCCAACGGGGCACAGATACGCAGTATTTT	CASTQRGTDTQYF
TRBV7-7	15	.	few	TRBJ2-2	TGTGCCAGCAGCCTGGAGGACCTCCCCCACGGGGAGCTGTTTTTT	CASSLEDLPHGELFF
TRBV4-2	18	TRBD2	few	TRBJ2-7	TGTGCCAGCAGCCAAGATCCCTTTTCGCGGGGGTCTACCTACGAGCAGTACTTC	CASSQDPFSRGSTYEQYF
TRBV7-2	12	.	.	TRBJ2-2	TGTGCCAGCAGCTTAGCGTCCGGGGAGCTGTTTTTT	CASSLASGELFF
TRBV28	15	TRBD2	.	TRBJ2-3	TGTGCCAGCAGTTTTGCGGGGGGGAGTTCAGATACGCAGTATTTT	CASSFAGGSSDTQYF
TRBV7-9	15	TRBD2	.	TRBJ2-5	TGTGCCAGCAGCTCCCCTCTCCGGGAGGGGGAGACCCAGTACTTC	CASSSPLREGETQYF
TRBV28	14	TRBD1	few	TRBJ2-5	TGTGCCAGCAGAGATTTTGGGACAGGGGGCGTCCAGTACTTC	CASRDFGTGGVQYF
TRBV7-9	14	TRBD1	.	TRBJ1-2	TGTGCCAGCAGCTATACCGGGACAGGGAGTGGCTACACCTTC	CASSYTGTGSGYTF
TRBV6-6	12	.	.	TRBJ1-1	TGTGCCAGCAGTACAACAGGTTTGGAAGCTTTCTTT	CASSTTGLEAFF